These 18 T cell receptor beta chains were sequenced from one sample in a study of regulatory T cells in long-lasting Graves disease. Documented time point: persistent/refractory GD, antithyroid drugs over 5 years with positive TRAb. TCR sequences were obtained from RNA taken from PBMCs. CDR3 regions were amplified by Arm-PCR using iRepertoire HTBI primers to build TCR beta libraries. One entry per CDR3 protein, called by TCRdb with MiXCR from the multiplex PCR reads. The sample lists almost 350,000 distinct CDR3 sequences; 15% to 20% were seen once. The sequencing here drew on peripheral blood mononuclear cells (PBMCs), taken when the disease was refractory, from a patient treated with antithyroid drugs. These receptors were obtained from a female donor with Graves disease.

The J gene is TRBJ1-4, the V gene TRBV7-9; D is possibly TRBD1 (5 bases). The CDR3 sequence is 15 residues long. V was trimmed by 5 bases and J by 7 bases, leaving 17 bases between them. CDR1 and CDR2 (germline): SEHNR, FQNEAQ (reference sequence). The CDR3 sequence: CASSKGRSPSEKLFF. CDR3 in DNA: TGTGCCAGCAGCAAGGGGAGGTCTCCTAGTGAAAAACTGTTTTTT.

In its sample, this clonotype was seen many times. The chain uses TRBV5-1 and TRBJ1-4, with 7 bases that match TRBD1. Germline lookup yields CDR1 SGHRS and CDR2 YFSETQ. With V trimmed by 1 base and J by 8 bases, 5 bases remained unmatched. This CDR3 is 14 amino acids long. The CDR3 loop is CASSLRTGVEKLFF. CDR3 coding DNA: TGCGCCAGCAGCTTGAGGACAGGAGTCGAAAAACTGTTTTTT.

This chain connects TRBV5-1 to TRBJ2-5; tentatively, D is TRBD2 (7 bases). V lost 0 bases and J lost 5, with 14 bases in between. Germline V gene data show CDR1 as SGHRS and CDR2 as YFSETQ. This CDR3 region has 15 residues. The CDR3 protein is CASSLDGGLWETQYF. CDR3 coding DNA: TGCGCCAGCAGCTTGGACGGGGGGCTTTGGGAGACCCAGTACTTC.

This clonotype was observed a few times. V is TRBV7-8 and J is TRBJ1-5; TRBD1 aligns across 7 bases. The junction had 14 bases not matched to a gene; V was cut back by 5 bases and J by 4 bases. Germline CDR1 SGHVS, CDR2 FQNEAQ. The length of the CDR3 is 17 residues. The chain's CDR3 is CASSGGPGGDWNQPQHF. The CDR3 DNA reads as TGTGCCAGCAGCGGAGGGCCAGGGGGGGATTGGAATCAGCCCCAGCATTTT.

This clonotype was detected many times. The chain joins TRBV6-6 to TRBJ1-1, with TRBD1 matching over 7 bases. V shed 0 bases, J shed 5 bases, and the junction held 6 bases outside the gene matches. The CDR3 totals 15 residues. Germline V gives CDR1 MNHNY, CDR2 SVGAGI (reference sequence). For the CDR3, the DNA is TGTGCCAGCAGTTACTCGACAGGGAGAGGGACTGAAGCTTTCTTT. This encodes CASSYSTGRGTEAFF.

Details on this clonotype: A much larger clone is a single base away; this may be a read error. This sequence joins TRBV6-2 or TRBV6-3 and TRBJ1-1; a weak D match, TRBD1 (5 bases). The germline gives CDR1 MNHEY, CDR2 SVGEGT. Trimming removed 4 bases at V and 0 bases at J, with 12 bases between. This CDR3 comprises 15 residues. CDR3 loop: CASSFRGVMNTEAFF. The DNA of the CDR3 is TGTGCCAGCAGTTTTAGAGGGGTCATGAACACTGAAGCTTTCTTT.

The genes are TRBV14 and TRBJ2-3; D gene ambiguous. The V gene lost 8 bases and the J gene lost 4 bases, with 10 bases spanning the gap. The germline V gene encodes CDR1 SGHDN and CDR2 FVKESK. This CDR3 is 12 amino acids long. The DNA for the CDR3 is TGTGCCAGCGGGTTCTCCCCAGATACGCAGTATTTT. Protein sequence: CASGFSPDTQYF. Using reference TRBV14 and TRBJ2-3 for the parts outside the CDR3, the full variable domain is EAGVTQFPSHSVIEKGQTVTLRCDPISGHDNLYWYRRVMGKEIKFLLHFVKESKQDESGMPNNRFLAERTGGTYSTLKVQPAELEDSGVYFCASGFSPDTQYFGPGTRLTVL.

This clonotype came up a few times. In nucleotides, the CDR3 is TGTGCTGTGGCAGGGGATCGCAATCAGCCCCAGCATTTT. Amino acids: CAVAGDRNQPQHF. This sequence joins TRBV19 and TRBJ1-5, with D tentatively TRBD1 (6 bases). Germline CDR1 LNHDA, CDR2 SQIVND (reference sequence). This CDR3 spans 13 amino acids.

This clonotype was counted a few times. This rearrangement joins TRBV6-5 to TRBJ2-2; 9 bases are shared with TRBD1. The V segment lost 2 bases and the J segment 2 bases; nucleotides outside the gene matches: 6. Germline V gene sequence: CDR1 MNHEY, CDR2 SVGAGI. The CDR3 is 17 residues long. The CDR3: CASSYPRQGVNTGELFF. CDR3 in DNA: TGTGCCAGCAGTTACCCTAGACAGGGGGTTAACACCGGGGAGCTGTTTTTT.

This clonotype was seen once. A much larger clone differs from this one at a single base, so this may be a read error. The DNA of the CDR3 is TGTGCCATCAGTCGGACAGGGTTTCGGACTGAAGCTTTCTTT. Translating gives CAISRTGFRTEAFF. The rearrangement links TRBV10-3 to TRBJ1-1, with TRBD1 matching 8 bases. The CDR3 runs 14 residues. J gave up 5 bases and V 5 bases, and 7 bases lay outside the gene matches. In germline, CDR1 is ENHRY, CDR2 SYGVKD.

Ten or more counts support this clonotype. For the CDR3, the DNA is TGTGCCAGCTCACCAGCCCAGCAACAAGACTACACCTTC. Its protein is CASSPAQQQDYTF. This sequence joins TRBV18 and TRBJ1-2; the D is unclear. The CDR3 is made up of 13 amino acids. Between the trimmed V and J ends, which lost 2 bases and 10 bases, there was a span of 14 bases. The germline V gene encodes CDR1 KGHSH and CDR2 LQKENI.

This clonotype appeared a few times. The chain joins TRBV28 to TRBJ2-1; 7 bases are a match to TRBD1. J was trimmed by 5 bases and V by 6 bases; bases with no gene match: 4. In germline, CDR1 is MDHEN, CDR2 SYDVKM. The length of the CDR3 is 13 residues. The CDR3 sequence is CASRWGQNNEQFF. In DNA, the CDR3 is TGTGCCAGCAGATGGGGACAGAACAATGAGCAGTTCTTC. Full variable domain (missing parts from reference TRBV28 and TRBJ2-1): DVKVTQSSRYLVKRTGEKVFLECVQDMDHENMFWYRQDPGLGLRLIYFSYDVKMKEKGDIPEGYSVSREKKERFSLILESASTNQTSMYLCASRWGQNNEQFFGPGTRLTVL.

The genes are TRBV7-9 and TRBJ2-7; unclear D gene. The CDR3 runs 13 residues. Germline-derived CDR1 and CDR2 are SEHNR and FQNEAQ (reference sequence). V was clipped by 7 bases and J by 4 bases, with 14 bases between them. The CDR3 sequence: CASTSDPRYEQYF. In DNA, the CDR3 is TGTGCCAGCACCTCGGACCCGCGGTACGAGCAGTACTTC.

V and J are TRBV5-5 and TRBJ1-4; D gene ambiguous. Germline-derived CDR1 and CDR2 are SGHKS and YYEKEE (reference sequence). Deletions cut 4 bases from V and 0 bases from J, with 10 bases between. This CDR3 has 15 amino acids. The CDR3 reads CASSPWPTTNEKLFF. CDR3 DNA: TGTGCCAGCAGCCCATGGCCAACAACTAATGAAAAACTGTTTTTT.

At least ten counts were recorded for this clonotype. This chain links TRBV12-3 or TRBV12-4 with TRBJ1-1, with D unclear. Trimming stripped 2 bases from V and 4 bases from J, with 11 bases between. The CDR3 extends over 14 amino acids. The CDR3 is CASSLTWTGTEAFF. CDR3 DNA sequence: TGTGCCAGCAGTTTAACGTGGACGGGCACTGAAGCTTTCTTT.

V and J are TRBV5-5 and TRBJ2-1, with 8 bases identical to TRBD1. The CDR3 contains 15 residues. CDR1 and CDR2 from the germline V gene are SGHKS and YYEKEE (reference sequence). V trimming: 4 bases; J trimming: 4 bases; junction bases outside the gene matches: 7. In nucleotides, the CDR3 is TGTGCCAGCAGCCACCGGGACAGGTCGTACAATGAGCAGTTCTTC. Translation: CASSHRDRSYNEQFF.

This clonotype was seen many times. V usage is TRBV6-5 and J usage is TRBJ1-5; 7 positions agree with TRBD1. Germline CDR1 and CDR2: MNHEY and SVGAGI. Losses at the gene ends were 3 bases for V and 4 bases for J; bases not matched to a gene: 3. This CDR3 spans 14 amino acids. The CDR3 DNA is TGTGCCAGCAGTTATCGACAGGGTAATCAGCCCCAGCATTTT. Its translation is CASSYRQGNQPQHF.

This clonotype occurred a few times. The genes are TRBV12-3 or TRBV12-4 and TRBJ1-1, with D perhaps TRBD1 (5 bases). Trimming removed 3 bases at V and 5 bases at J, with 7 bases between. The CDR3 is 12 residues long. The CDR3: CASSFGATEAFF. Written as DNA, the CDR3 is TGTGCCAGCAGTTTCGGGGCGACTGAAGCTTTCTTT.